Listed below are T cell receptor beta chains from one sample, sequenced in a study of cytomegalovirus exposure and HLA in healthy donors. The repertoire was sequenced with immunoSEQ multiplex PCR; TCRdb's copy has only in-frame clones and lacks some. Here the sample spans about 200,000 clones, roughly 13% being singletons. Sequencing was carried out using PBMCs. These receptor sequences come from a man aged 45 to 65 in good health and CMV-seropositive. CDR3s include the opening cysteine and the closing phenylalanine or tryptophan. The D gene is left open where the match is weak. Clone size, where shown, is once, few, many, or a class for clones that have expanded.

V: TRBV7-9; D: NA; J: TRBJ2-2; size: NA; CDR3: CASSQEELFF; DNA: TGTGCCAGCAGTCAGGAGGAGCTGTTTTTT
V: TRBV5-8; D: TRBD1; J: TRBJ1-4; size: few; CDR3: CASSWGQVTTNEKLFF; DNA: TGTGCCAGCAGCTGGGGACAGGTTACAACTAATGAAAAACTGTTTTTT
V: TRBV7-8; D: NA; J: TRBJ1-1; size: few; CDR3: CASSLRRREGAFF; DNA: TGTGCCAGCAGCTTACGTCGGCGGGAAGGAGCTTTCTTT
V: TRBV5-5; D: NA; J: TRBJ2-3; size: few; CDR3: CASSPLRERAQYF; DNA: TGTGCCAGCAGCCCGCTTAGGGAGAGGGCGCAGTATTTT
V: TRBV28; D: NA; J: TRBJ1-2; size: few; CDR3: CANMDSLYGYTF; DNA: TGTGCCAATATGGACAGCCTCTATGGCTACACCTTC
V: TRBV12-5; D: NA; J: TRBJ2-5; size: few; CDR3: CASGLVGGAGASPQETQYF; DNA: TGTGCTAGTGGTTTGGTAGGTGGGGCAGGGGCCTCCCCGCAAGAGACCCAGTACTTC
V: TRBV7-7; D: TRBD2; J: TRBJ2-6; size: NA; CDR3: CASSPGRAGANVLTF; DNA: TGTGCCAGCAGCCCCGGGAGGGCTGGGGCCAACGTCCTGACTTTC
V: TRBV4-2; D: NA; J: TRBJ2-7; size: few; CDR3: CASSPGLQTYEQYF; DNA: TGTGCCAGCAGCCCCGGACTTCAAACCTACGAGCAGTACTTC
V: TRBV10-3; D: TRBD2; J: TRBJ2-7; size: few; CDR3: CAIRSGGSYEQYF; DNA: TGTGCCATCAGGAGCGGGGGTTCCTACGAGCAGTACTTC
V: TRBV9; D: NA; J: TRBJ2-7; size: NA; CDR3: CASSPQGPYEQYF; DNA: TGTGCCAGCAGCCCCCAGGGCCCCTACGAGCAGTACTTC
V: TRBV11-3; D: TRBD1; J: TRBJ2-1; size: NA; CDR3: CASSSLRDRDDEQFF; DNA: TGTGCCAGCAGTTCCCTTCGGGACAGGGACGATGAGCAGTTCTTC
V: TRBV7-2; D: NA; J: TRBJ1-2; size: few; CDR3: CASSLGGGRVEGYTF; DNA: TGTGCCAGCAGCTTAGGGGGGGGTAGGGTGGAAGGCTACACCTTC
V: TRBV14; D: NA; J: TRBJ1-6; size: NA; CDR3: CASRLQGEYSPLHF; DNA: TGTGCCAGCAGACTACAGGGAGAGTATTCACCCCTCCACTTT
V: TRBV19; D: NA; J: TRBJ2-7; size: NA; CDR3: CASRDSGLSSYEQYF; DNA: TGTGCCAGTAGGGACAGTGGGTTAAGCTCCTACGAGCAGTACTTC
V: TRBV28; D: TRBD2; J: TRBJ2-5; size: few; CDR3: CASISGDVETQYF; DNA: TGTGCCAGCATAAGCGGGGACGTAGAGACCCAGTACTTC
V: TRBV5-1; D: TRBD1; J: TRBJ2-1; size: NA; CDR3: CASSLDRGVDEQFF; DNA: TGCGCCAGCAGCCTGGACAGGGGGGTTGATGAGCAGTTCTTC
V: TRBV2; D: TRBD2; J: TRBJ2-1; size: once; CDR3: CASSDGDYYNEQFF; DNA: TGTGCCAGCAGTGACGGGGACTATTACAATGAGCAGTTCTTC
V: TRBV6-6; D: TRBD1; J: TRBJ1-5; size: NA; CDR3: CASSRTGVNQPQHF; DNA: TGTGCCAGCAGTCGTACAGGGGTCAATCAGCCCCAGCATTTT
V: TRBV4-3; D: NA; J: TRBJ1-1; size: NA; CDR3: CASSQDPGGSYNTEAFF; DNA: TGCGCCAGCAGCCAAGATCCGGGGGGGAGCTATAACACTGAGGCTTTCTTT
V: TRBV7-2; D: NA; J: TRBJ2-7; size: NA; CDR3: CASSLSHSSYEQYF; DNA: TGTGCCAGCAGCTTAAGTCACAGCTCCTACGAGCAGTACTTC
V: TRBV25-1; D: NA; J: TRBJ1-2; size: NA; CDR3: CASSELQGYGYTF; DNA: TGTGCCAGCAGTGAATTACAGGGCTATGGCTACACCTTC
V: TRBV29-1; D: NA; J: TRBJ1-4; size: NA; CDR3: CSVVDGGREKLFF; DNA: TGCAGCGTTGTAGACGGGGGGCGCGAAAAACTGTTTTTT
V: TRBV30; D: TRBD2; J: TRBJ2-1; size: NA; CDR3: CAGSRAGGLSSYNEQFF; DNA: TGTGCCGGGTCCCGGGCGGGGGGCCTATCTTCCTACAATGAGCAGTTCTTC
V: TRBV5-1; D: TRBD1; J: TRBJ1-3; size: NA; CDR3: CASSLRTGDGNTIYF; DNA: TGCGCCAGCAGCCTCCGGACAGGGGACGGAAACACCATATATTTT
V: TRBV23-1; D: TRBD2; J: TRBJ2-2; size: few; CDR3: CASSRREGGLFF; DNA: TGCGCCAGCAGTCGGCGGGAGGGTGGGCTGTTTTTT
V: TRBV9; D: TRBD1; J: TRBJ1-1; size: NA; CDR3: CASSAGQGLNTEAFF; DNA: TGTGCCAGCAGCGCCGGACAGGGTCTGAACACTGAAGCTTTCTTT
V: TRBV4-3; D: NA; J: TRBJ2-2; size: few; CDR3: CASSQDRERGGELFF; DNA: TGCGCCAGCAGCCAAGATAGAGAACGAGGCGGGGAGCTGTTTTTT
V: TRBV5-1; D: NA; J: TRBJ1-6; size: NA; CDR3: CASSLDRANNSPLHF; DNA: TGCGCCAGCAGCTTGGACAGGGCGAATAATTCACCCCTCCACTTT
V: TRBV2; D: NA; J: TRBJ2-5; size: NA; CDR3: CASRPGIGRETQYF; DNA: TGTGCCAGCAGACCGGGAATAGGACGAGAGACCCAGTACTTC
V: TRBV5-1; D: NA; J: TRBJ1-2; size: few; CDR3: CASALSGTIVGYTF; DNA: TGCGCCAGCGCCCTCTCCGGGACAATCGTTGGCTACACCTTC
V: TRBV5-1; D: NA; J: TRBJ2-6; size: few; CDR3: CASSLPQASGANVLTF; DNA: TGCGCCAGCAGTCTGCCCCAGGCCTCTGGGGCCAACGTCCTGACTTTC
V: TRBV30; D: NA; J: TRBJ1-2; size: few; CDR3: CAWSSGSGDGYTF; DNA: TGTGCCTGGAGTTCCGGCTCAGGGGATGGCTACACCTTC
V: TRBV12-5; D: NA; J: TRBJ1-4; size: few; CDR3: CASGLVSGGEEKLFF; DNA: TGTGCTAGTGGTTTGGTATCCGGGGGTGAAGAAAAACTGTTTTTT
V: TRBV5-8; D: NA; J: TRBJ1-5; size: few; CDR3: CASSLNRDQPQHF; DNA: TGTGCCAGCAGCTTGAACAGGGATCAGCCCCAGCATTTT
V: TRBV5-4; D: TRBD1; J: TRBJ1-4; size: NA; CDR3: CASSFGTEREKLFF; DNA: TGTGCCAGCAGCTTTGGGACAGAGCGAGAAAAACTGTTTTTT
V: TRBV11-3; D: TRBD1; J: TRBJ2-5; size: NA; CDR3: CASSQVGTGRYQETQYF; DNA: TGTGCCAGCAGCCAGGTCGGGACAGGGAGGTACCAAGAGACCCAGTACTTC
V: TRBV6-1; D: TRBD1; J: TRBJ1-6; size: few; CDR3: CASSETRGLLDSPLHF; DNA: TGTGCCAGCAGTGAGACCAGGGGGCTTCTTGATTCACCCCTCCACTTT
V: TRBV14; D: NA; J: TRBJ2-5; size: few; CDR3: CASSQGAGLKFYETQYF; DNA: TGTGCCAGCAGCCAAGGGGCCGGACTCAAGTTTTACGAGACCCAGTACTTC
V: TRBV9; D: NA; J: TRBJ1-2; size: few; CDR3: CASSKGSRDYGYTF; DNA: TGTGCCAGCAGCAAAGGTAGTCGGGACTATGGCTACACCTTC
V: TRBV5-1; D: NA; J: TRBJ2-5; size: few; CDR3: CASSLSGTNQETQYF; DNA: TGCGCCAGCAGCTTGTCGGGGACAAACCAAGAGACCCAGTACTTC